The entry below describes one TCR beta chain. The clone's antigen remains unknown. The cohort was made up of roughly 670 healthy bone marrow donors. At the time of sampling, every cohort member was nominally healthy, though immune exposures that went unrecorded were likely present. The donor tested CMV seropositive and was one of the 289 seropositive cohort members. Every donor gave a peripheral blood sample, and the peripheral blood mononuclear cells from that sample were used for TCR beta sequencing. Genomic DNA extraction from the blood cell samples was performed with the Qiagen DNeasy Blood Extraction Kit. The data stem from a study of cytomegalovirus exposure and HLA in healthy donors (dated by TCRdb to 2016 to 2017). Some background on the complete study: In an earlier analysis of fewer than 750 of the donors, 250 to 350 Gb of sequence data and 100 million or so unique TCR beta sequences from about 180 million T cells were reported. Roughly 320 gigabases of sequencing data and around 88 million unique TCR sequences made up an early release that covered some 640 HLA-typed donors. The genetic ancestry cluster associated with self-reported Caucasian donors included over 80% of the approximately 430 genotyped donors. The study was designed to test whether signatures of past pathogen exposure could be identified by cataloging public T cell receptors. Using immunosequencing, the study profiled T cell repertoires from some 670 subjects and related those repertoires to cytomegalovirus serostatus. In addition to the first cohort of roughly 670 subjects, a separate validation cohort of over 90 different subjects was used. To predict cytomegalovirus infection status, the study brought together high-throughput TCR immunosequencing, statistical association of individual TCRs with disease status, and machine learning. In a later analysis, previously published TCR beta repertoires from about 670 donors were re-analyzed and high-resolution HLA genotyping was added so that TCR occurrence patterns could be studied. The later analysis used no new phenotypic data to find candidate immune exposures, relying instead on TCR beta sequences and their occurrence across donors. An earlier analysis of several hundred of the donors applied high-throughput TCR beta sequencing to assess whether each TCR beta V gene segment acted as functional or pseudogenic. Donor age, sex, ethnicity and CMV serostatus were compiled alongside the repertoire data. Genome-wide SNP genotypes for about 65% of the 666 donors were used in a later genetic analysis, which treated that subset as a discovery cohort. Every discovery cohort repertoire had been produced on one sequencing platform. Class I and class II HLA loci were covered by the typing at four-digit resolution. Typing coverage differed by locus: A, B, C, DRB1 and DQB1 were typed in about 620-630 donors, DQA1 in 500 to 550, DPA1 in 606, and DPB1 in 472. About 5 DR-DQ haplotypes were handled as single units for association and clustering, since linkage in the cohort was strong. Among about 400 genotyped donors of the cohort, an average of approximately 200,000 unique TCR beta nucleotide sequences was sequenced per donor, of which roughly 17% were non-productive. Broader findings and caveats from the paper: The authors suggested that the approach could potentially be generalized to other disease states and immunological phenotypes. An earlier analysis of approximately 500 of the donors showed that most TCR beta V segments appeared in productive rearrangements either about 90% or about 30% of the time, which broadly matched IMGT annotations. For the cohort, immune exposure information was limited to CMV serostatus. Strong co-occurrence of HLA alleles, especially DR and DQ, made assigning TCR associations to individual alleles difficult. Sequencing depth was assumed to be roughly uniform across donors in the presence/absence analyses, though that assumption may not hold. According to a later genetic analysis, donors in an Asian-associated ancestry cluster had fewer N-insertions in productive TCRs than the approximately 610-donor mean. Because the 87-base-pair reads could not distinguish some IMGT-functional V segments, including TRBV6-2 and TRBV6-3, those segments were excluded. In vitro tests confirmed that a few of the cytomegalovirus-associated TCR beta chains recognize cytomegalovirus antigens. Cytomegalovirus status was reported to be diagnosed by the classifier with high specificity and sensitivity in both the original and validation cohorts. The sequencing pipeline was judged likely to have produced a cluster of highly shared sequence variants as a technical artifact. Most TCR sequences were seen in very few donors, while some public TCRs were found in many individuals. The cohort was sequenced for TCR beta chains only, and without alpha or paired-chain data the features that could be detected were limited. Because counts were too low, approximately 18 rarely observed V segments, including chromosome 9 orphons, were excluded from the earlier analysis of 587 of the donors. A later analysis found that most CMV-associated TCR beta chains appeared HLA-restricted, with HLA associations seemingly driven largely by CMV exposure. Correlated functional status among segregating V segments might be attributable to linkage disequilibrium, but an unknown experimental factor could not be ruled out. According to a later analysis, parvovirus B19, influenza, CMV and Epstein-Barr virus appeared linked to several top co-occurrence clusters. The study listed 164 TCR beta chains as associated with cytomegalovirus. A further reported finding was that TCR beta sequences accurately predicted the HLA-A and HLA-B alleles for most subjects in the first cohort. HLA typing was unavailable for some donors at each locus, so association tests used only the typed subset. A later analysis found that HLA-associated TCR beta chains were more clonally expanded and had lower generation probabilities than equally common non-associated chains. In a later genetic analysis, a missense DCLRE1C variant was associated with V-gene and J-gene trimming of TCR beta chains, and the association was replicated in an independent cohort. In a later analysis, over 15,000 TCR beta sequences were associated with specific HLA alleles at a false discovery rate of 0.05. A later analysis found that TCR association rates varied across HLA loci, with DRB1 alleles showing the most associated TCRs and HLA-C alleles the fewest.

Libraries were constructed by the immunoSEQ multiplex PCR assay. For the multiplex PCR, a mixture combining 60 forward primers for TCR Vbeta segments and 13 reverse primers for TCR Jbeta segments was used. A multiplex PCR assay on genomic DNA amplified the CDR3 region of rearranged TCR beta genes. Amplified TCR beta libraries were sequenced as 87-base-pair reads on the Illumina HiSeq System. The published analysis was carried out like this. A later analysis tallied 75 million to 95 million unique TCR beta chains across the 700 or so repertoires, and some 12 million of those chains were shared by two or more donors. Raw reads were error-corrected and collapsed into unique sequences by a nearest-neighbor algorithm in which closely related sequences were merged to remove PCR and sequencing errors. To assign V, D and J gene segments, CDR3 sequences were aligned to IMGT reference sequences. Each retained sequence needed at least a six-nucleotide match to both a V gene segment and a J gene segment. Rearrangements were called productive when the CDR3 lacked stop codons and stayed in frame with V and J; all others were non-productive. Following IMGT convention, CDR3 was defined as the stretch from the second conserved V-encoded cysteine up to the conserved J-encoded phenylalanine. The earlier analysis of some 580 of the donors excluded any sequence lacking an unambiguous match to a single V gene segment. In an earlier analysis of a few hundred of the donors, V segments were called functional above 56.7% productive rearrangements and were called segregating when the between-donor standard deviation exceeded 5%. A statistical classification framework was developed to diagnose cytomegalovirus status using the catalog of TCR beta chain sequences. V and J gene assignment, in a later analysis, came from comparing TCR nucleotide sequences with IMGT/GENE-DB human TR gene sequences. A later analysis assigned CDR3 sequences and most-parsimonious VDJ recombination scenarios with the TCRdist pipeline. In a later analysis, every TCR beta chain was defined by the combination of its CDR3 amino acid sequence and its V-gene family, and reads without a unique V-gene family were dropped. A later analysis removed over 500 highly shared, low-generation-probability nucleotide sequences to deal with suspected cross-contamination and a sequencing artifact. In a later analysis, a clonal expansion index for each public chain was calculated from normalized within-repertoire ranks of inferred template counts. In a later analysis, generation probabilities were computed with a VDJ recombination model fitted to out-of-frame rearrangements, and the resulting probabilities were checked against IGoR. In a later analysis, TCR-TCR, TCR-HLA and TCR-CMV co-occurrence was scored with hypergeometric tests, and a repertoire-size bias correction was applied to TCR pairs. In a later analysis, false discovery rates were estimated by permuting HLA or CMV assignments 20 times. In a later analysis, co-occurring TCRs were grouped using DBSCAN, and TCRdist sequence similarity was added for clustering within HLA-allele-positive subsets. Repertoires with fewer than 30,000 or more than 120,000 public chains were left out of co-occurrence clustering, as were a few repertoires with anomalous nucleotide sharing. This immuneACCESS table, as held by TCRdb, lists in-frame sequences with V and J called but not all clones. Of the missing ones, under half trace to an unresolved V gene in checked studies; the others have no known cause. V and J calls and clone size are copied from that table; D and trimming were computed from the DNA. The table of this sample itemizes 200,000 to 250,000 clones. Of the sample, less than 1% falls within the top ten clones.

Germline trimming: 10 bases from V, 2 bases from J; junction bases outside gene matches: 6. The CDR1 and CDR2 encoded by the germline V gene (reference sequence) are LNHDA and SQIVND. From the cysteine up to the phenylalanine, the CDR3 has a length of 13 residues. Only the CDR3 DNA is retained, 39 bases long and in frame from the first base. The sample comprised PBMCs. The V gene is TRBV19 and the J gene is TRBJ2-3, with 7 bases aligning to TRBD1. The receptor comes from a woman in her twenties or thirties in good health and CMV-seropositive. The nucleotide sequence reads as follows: TGTGCCACCGGACAGGAGACCACAGATACGCAGTATTTT. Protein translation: CATGQETTDTQYF.